The 24 T cell receptor beta chains reported below all come from one sample, sequenced in a study of blood T cell repertoires in COVID-19. TCRdb's table, derived via immunoSEQ multiplex PCR, lists solely in-frame clones and lacks some. This table has 120,000 or so clones, approximately 87% appearing once. Sequenced sample: peripheral blood. The receptor source for this set is a man between 65 and 85 years old who had recovered from COVID-19.

This clone appeared once. The V gene is TRBV11-1, the J gene TRBJ2-5; 8 nucleotides align to TRBD1. Trimming removed 5 bases from V and 5 bases from J; junction bases left unmatched: 10. This CDR3 has 15 residues. Germline lookup yields CDR1 SGHAT and CDR2 FQDESV (reference sequence). The CDR3 here is CASSPGTGGLETQYF. The CDR3 DNA reads as TGTGCCAGCAGCCCCGGCACAGGGGGGCTGGAGACCCAGTACTTC.

The gene calls are TRBV7-8 and TRBJ2-7; 10 nucleotides line up with TRBD1. From germline, CDR1 is SGHVS and CDR2 FQNEAQ. V lost 1 base, J lost 2 bases, and 8 bases stayed unmatched. The CDR3 sequence is 17 residues long. The CDR3 sequence is CASSLVGRTGGPYEQYF. The CDR3 DNA sequence: TGTGCCAGCAGCTTAGTAGGTCGGACAGGGGGACCCTACGAGCAGTACTTC.

This rearrangement joins TRBV15 to TRBJ2-5; the match to TRBD1 covers 8 bases. Trimming cost V 1 base and J 7 bases; bases outside gene matches: 17. CDR1 and CDR2 from the germline V gene are LNHNV and YYDKDF (reference sequence). The CDR3 has 18 residues. The CDR3 DNA is TGTGCCACCAGCAGAGGGAGCGGGCCGGGACAGGAGGCCACGACCCAGTACTTC. Translated, it gives CATSRGSGPGQEATTQYF.

This chain connects TRBV9 to TRBJ2-2, with D unresolved. The germline V gene encodes CDR1 SGDLS and CDR2 YYNGEE. This CDR3 region has 13 residues. V lost 6 bases and J lost 2, with 8 bases in between. The CDR3 reads CASNPGNTGELFF. As DNA, the CDR3 is TGTGCCAGCAATCCAGGAAACACCGGGGAGCTGTTTTTT.

CDR3 in DNA: TGTGCCAGCAGTCTACCACAGGGGGCTATTCAGCCCCAGCATTTT. It encodes CASSLPQGAIQPQHF. This chain joins TRBV2 and TRBJ1-5; 9 bases match TRBD1. CDR1 is SNHLY and CDR2 is FYNNEI in the germline V gene. J gave up 6 bases and V 5 bases, and 8 bases lay outside the gene matches. The length of the CDR3 is 15 residues.

The J gene is TRBJ2-3, the V gene TRBV29-1; D is unclear. V lost 1 base and J lost 10, with 9 bases in between. The CDR3 is 11 residues long. CDR1 and CDR2 from the germline V gene are SQVTM and ANQGSEA. CDR3 residues: CSVEGLRAQYF. The CDR3 DNA is TGCAGCGTTGAAGGCTTACGGGCGCAGTATTTT.

The chain has TRBV24-1 and TRBJ2-5, with a tentative D call TRBD1 (5 bases). The V gene's germline CDR1 is KGHDR and CDR2 SFDVKD. This CDR3 is built from 13 residues. The V end lost 7 bases, the J end lost 1 base, and 9 bases lay between the germline ends. The CDR3 reads CATSRTSQETQYF. The CDR3 nucleotides read TGTGCCACCAGCCGGACAAGCCAAGAGACCCAGTACTTC.

This clone was observed once. This chain joins TRBV28 and TRBJ2-3; 7 bases map to TRBD2. Germline values: CDR1 MDHEN, CDR2 SYDVKM. The CDR3 covers 17 residues. J gave up 2 bases and V 5 bases, and 13 bases lay outside the gene matches. The CDR3 region is CASSPQASGTFTDTQYF. The DNA of the CDR3 is TGTGCCAGCAGTCCGCAGGCTAGCGGAACGTTCACAGATACGCAGTATTTT.

The CDR3 nucleotides read TGTGCCAGCAGCTTGGACTATGCAGATACGCAGTATTTT. Encoded protein: CASSLDYADTQYF. The chain uses TRBV5-4 and TRBJ2-3, with D hard to call. The CDR3 extends over 13 amino acids. Germline-derived CDR1 and CDR2 are SGHNT and YYREEE (reference sequence). V lost 0 bases and J lost 4, with 6 bases in between.

The V gene is TRBV29-1, the J gene TRBJ2-5; 11 bases line up with TRBD1. The CDR3 length is 12 residues. Germline-derived CDR1 and CDR2 are SQVTM and ANQGSEA. V lost 5 bases, J lost 6 bases, and 2 bases stayed unmatched. In nucleotides, the CDR3 is TGCAGCGTTCGGACAGGGGGCCAGACCCAGTACTTC. This sequence encodes CSVRTGGQTQYF.

The V gene is TRBV7-2, the J gene TRBJ2-1; 9 bases align to TRBD1. Germline loops: CDR1 SGHTA, CDR2 FQGNSA. J gave up 8 bases and V 7 bases, and 15 bases lay outside the gene matches. The CDR3 loop spans 16 amino acids. The CDR3 nucleotides read TGTGCCAGCACCTTCGGAGCCGGACAGGGGACAGATGAGCAGTTCTTC. This sequence encodes CASTFGAGQGTDEQFF.

Only one count was recorded for this clone. J is TRBJ1-2 and V is TRBV28; unclear D gene. CDR3 size: 12 residues. The germline CDR1 and CDR2 sequences are MDHEN and SYDVKM. Trimming shortened V by 5 bases and J by 4 bases, and 8 bases separated the two germline ends. The CDR3 DNA reads TGTGCCAGCAGTGCGACTGGCTATGGCTACACCTTC. It is translated as CASSATGYGYTF.

J is TRBJ2-5 and V is TRBV27; D remains ambiguous. The germline CDR1 and CDR2 sequences are MNHEY and SMNVEV (reference sequence). V was trimmed by 6 bases and J by 2 bases, leaving 13 bases between them. The CDR3 sequence is 14 residues long. The CDR3 is CASSSPLRQETQYF. The CDR3 nucleotides are TGTGCCAGCAGCTCCCCACTGAGGCAAGAGACCCAGTACTTC.

This rearrangement joins TRBV6-5 to TRBJ2-1; the D gene is possibly TRBD1 (6 bases). CDR1 and CDR2 (germline): MNHEY, SVGAGI. This CDR3 has 14 amino acids. V lost 5 bases to trimming and J lost 3 bases, with 11 bases between them. DNA of the CDR3: TGTGCCAGCAGTCTTACAGGGTTCTACAATGAGCAGTTCTTC. Translating gives CASSLTGFYNEQFF.

The chain employs TRBV15 and TRBJ2-1; 8 nucleotides align to TRBD2. The CDR3 is 16 residues long. Unmatched junction bases numbered 3, after V lost 1 base and J lost 1 base. The V gene's germline CDR1 is LNHNV and CDR2 YYDKDF (reference sequence). CDR3 nucleotides: TGTGCCACCAGCAGAGGACTAGCGCGATCCTACAATGAGCAGTTCTTC. Its protein is CATSRGLARSYNEQFF. The full variable domain, rest sourced from reference TRBV15 and TRBJ2-1, is DAMVIQNPRYQVTQFGKPVTLSCSQTLNHNVMYWYQQKSSQAPKLLFHYYDKDFNNEADTPDNFQSRRPNTSFCFLDIRSPGLGDTAMYLCATSRGLARSYNEQFFGPGTRLTVL.

The V gene is TRBV7-7, the J gene TRBJ2-2; 13 bases align to TRBD2. The germline V gene has CDR1 SSHAT and CDR2 FNYEAQ (reference sequence). The CDR3 extends over 17 amino acids. Trimming removed 5 bases from V and 8 bases from J; junction bases left unmatched: 11. The CDR3 sequence: CASSPNLGLAGSGELFF. The DNA for the CDR3 is TGTGCCAGCAGCCCCAACCTGGGACTAGCGGGATCTGGGGAGCTGTTTTTT.

The chain uses TRBV18 and TRBJ2-5, with 8 bases that match TRBD1. V shed 2 bases, J shed 3 bases, and the junction held 8 bases outside the gene matches. The length of the CDR3 is 16 residues. Germline V CDR1 and CDR2: KGHSH, LQKENI. The CDR3 DNA is TGTGCCAGCTCACCAAGACCCGCGACAGGGGAAGAGACCCAGTACTTC. Translation gives CASSPRPATGEETQYF.

The V gene is TRBV4-1, the J gene TRBJ1-2; unclear D gene. Germline V gives CDR1 MGHRA, CDR2 YSYEKL. CDR3 length: 11 amino acids. Trimming shortened V by 0 bases and J by 9 bases, and 5 bases separated the two germline ends. This CDR3 reads CASSQDGRYTF. In nucleotides, the CDR3 is TGCGCCAGCAGCCAAGATGGCCGCTACACCTTC.

The genes are TRBV27 and TRBJ2-7; D uncertain. CDR3 length equals 14 residues. V shed 1 base and J shed 0 bases, with 7 bases lying between them. Germline V gene sequence: CDR1 MNHEY, CDR2 SMNVEV (reference sequence). Here the CDR3 reads CASSLYTGSYEQYF. CDR3 nucleotides: TGTGCCAGCAGTTTATATACTGGCTCCTACGAGCAGTACTTC.

A remark on this clone: The identical CDR3 is also encoded by other nucleotide sequences in the sample. J is TRBJ2-5 and V is TRBV5-1; D unresolved. The germline V and J ends were trimmed by 2 bases and 1 base, with 6 bases remaining between them. CDR3 length equals 13 residues. Germline lookup yields CDR1 SGHRS and CDR2 YFSETQ. The CDR3 sequence: CASSLQTQETQYF. In nucleotides, the CDR3 is TGCGCCAGCAGCTTACAAACCCAAGAGACCCAGTACTTC.

This clone has only a few counts. The chain joins TRBV2 to TRBJ1-6; D unclear. V lost 4 bases to trimming and J lost 8 bases, with 18 bases between them. This CDR3 has 16 amino acids. From germline, CDR1 is SNHLY and CDR2 FYNNEI. The CDR3 DNA sequence: TGTGCCAGCAGTGTGAGGTGGCCGCCGGGGTATTCACCCCTCCACTTT. Its translation: CASSVRWPPGYSPLHF.

The chain employs TRBV29-1 and TRBJ2-1; TRBD2 might be the D (5 bases). The CDR3 has 12 residues. V lost 7 bases to trimming and J lost 7 bases, with 14 bases between them. Germline V lookup: CDR1 SQVTM, CDR2 ANQGSEA. The DNA of the CDR3 is TGCAGCGCTGCTCGGGATGGTAATGAGCAGTTCTTC. It yields the protein CSAARDGNEQFF.

This chain connects TRBV5-1 to TRBJ1-1, with 8 bases lining up with TRBD1. The V and J ends lost 2 bases and 1 base, in that order; junction bases with no gene match: 4. Germline CDR1 is SGHRS and CDR2 is YFSETQ. The CDR3 covers 15 residues. The CDR3 region is CASSFLGTGNTEAFF. The CDR3 DNA reads TGCGCCAGCAGCTTTCTAGGGACAGGGAACACTGAAGCTTTCTTT. The full variable domain, in which reference TRBV5-1 and TRBJ1-1 provide the parts outside the CDR3, is KAGVTQTPRYLIKTRGQQVTLSCSPISGHRSVSWYQQTPGQGLQFLFEYFSETQRNKGNFPGRFSGRQFSNSRSEMNVSTLELGDSALYLCASSFLGTGNTEAFFGQGTRLTVV.

The chain uses TRBV10-2 and TRBJ2-3; TRBD2 agrees at 9 bases. Trimming at V came to 10 bases and at J to 4 bases, leaving 15 bases not matched to a gene. Germline V gives CDR1 WSHSY, CDR2 SAAADI. The CDR3 is 16 amino acids. The CDR3 DNA reads as TGCGCCACGGTCGAGGGGCTAGCGGGATTGGCAGATACGCAGTATTTT. Its translation: CATVEGLAGLADTQYF.